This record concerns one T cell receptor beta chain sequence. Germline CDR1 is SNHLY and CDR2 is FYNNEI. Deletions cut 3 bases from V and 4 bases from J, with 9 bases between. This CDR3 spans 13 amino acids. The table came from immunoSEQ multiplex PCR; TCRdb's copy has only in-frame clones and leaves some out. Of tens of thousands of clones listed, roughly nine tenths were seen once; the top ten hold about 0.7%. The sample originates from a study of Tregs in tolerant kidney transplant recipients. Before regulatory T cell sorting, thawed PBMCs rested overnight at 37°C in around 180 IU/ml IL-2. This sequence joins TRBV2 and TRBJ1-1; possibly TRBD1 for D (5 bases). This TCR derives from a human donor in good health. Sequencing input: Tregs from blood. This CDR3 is CASSEGPGTEAFF. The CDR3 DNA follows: TGTGCCAGCAGTGAGGGACCGGGCACTGAAGCTTTCTTT.